The 25 T cell receptor beta chains given below trace back to one sample, sequenced in a study of cytomegalovirus exposure and HLA in healthy donors. PCR was performed using 60 Vbeta and 13 Jbeta primers. Profiled with immunoSEQ multiplex PCR; TCRdb holds only in-frame clones, not every one. The data show around 110,000 clones, roughly 69% seen once. Sample: PBMCs. These receptors were collected from a young woman in good health and CMV-seronegative.

This chain links TRBV2 with TRBJ1-2; D gene ambiguous. Trimming left V 4 bases short and J 4 bases short, with 4 bases between. The CDR3 is 11 residues long. Looked up from germline, CDR1 is SNHLY and CDR2 is FYNNEI. CDR3 in DNA: TGTGCCAGCAGTGCGGGCTATGGCTACACCTTC. This gives the protein CASSAGYGYTF.

The gene calls are TRBV19 and TRBJ2-3; perhaps TRBD1 as D (5 bases). There are 14 residues in the CDR3. The germline V gene encodes CDR1 LNHDA and CDR2 SQIVND (reference sequence). The V gene lost 1 base and the J gene lost 6 bases, with 11 bases spanning the gap. CDR3 nucleotide sequence: TGTGCCAGTAGTATAGGGCAGGGTGTGGATACGCAGTATTTT. Translation: CASSIGQGVDTQYF.

J is TRBJ2-7 and V is TRBV6-1; 12 bases map to TRBD2. Per germline, CDR1 MNHNS and CDR2 SASEGT. V lost 0 bases, J lost 0 bases, and 15 bases stayed unmatched. The CDR3 sequence is 21 residues long. CDR3 DNA sequence: TGTGCCAGCAGTGAAGCGCTTCTTTCGATGCTAGCGGGAGGGAGCTCCTACGAGCAGTACTTC. Translated: CASSEALLSMLAGGSSYEQYF.

The chain couples TRBV4-3 to TRBJ2-7; 9 positions agree with TRBD1. Germline lookup yields CDR1 LGHNA and CDR2 YSLEER. The V segment lost 0 bases and the J segment 1 base; nucleotides outside the gene matches: 1. This CDR3 comprises 15 residues. Here the CDR3 reads CASSQEGTGSYEQYF. CDR3 bases: TGCGCCAGCAGCCAAGAAGGGACAGGGTCCTACGAGCAGTACTTC.

This clone was picked up one time. V usage is TRBV4-2 and J usage is TRBJ2-1; 14 bases agree with TRBD2. With V trimmed by 3 bases and J by 3 bases, 7 bases remained unmatched. The CDR3 is 18 residues long. Germline CDR1 LGHNA, CDR2 YNFKEQ. In nucleotides, the CDR3 is TGTGCCAGCAGCCAGGGTGGGACTAGCGGGAGTGTCTACAATGAGCAGTTCTTC. Protein sequence: CASSQGGTSGSVYNEQFF.

CDR3 nucleotides: TGTGCCAGCAGCCCAGAGGGAGTGACAGGAGCCCCGCTCGGCTACGAGCAGTACTTC. It yields the protein CASSPEGVTGAPLGYEQYF. This rearrangement joins TRBV9 to TRBJ2-7, with a weak D call TRBD1 (6 bases). The CDR3 covers 19 residues. CDR1 and CDR2 (germline): SGDLS, YYNGEE. The V gene lost 4 bases and the J gene lost 3 bases, with 29 bases spanning the gap.

This clone occurred a few times. The gene calls are TRBV28 and TRBJ2-7; 9 bases agree with TRBD1. Trimming took 5 bases from V and 5 from J; bases not matched to a gene: 10. CDR3 length: 15 amino acids. Per the germline V gene, CDR1 is MDHEN and CDR2 is SYDVKM. The CDR3 protein is CASSTTGTGSNEQYF. CDR3 DNA sequence: TGTGCCAGCAGTACTACCGGGACAGGGTCTAACGAGCAGTACTTC. The full variable domain, in which reference TRBV28 and TRBJ2-7 provide the parts outside the CDR3, is DVKVTQSSRYLVKRTGEKVFLECVQDMDHENMFWYRQDPGLGLRLIYFSYDVKMKEKGDIPEGYSVSREKKERFSLILESASTNQTSMYLCASSTTGTGSNEQYFGPGTRLTVT.

The chain uses TRBV19 and TRBJ2-1; D is perhaps TRBD2 (6 bases). The germline V gene has CDR1 LNHDA and CDR2 SQIVND (reference sequence). The CDR3 is 15 amino acids. The germline V and J ends were trimmed by 3 bases and 2 bases, with 11 bases remaining between them. The CDR3, as DNA: TGTGCCAGTAGTATGGGAGCGGGCCCCTACAATGAGCAGTTCTTC. Translation: CASSMGAGPYNEQFF.

This clone was seen only a few times. The rearrangement links TRBV5-6 to TRBJ2-3, with TRBD2 matching over 8 bases. The CDR3 covers 16 residues. The V and J ends lost 0 bases and 1 base, in that order; junction bases with no gene match: 4. Germline V gives CDR1 SGHDT, CDR2 YYEEEE. The CDR3 loop reads CASSLVMREGTDTQYF. The CDR3 DNA follows: TGTGCCAGCAGCTTGGTAATGCGGGAGGGCACAGATACGCAGTATTTT.

The chain couples TRBV10-2 to TRBJ2-1, with a tentative D call TRBD2 (6 bases). Trimming pared 8 bases from V and 1 base from J, leaving 9 bases between. CDR1 WSHSY and CDR2 SAAADI come from the germline V gene. This CDR3 comprises 13 residues. The CDR3 nucleotides are TGCGCCAGCCGGGACTCGTCCTACAATGAGCAGTTCTTC. Translation: CASRDSSYNEQFF.

The DNA of the CDR3 is TGTGCCAGCAGCTTAGTAGGGGGGGAAAGTGAAAAACTGTTTTTT. This codes for CASSLVGGESEKLFF. The chain recombines TRBV7-9 with TRBJ1-4, with a weak D call TRBD1 (6 bases). Per germline, CDR1 SEHNR and CDR2 FQNEAQ (reference sequence). This CDR3 comprises 15 residues. Trimming pared 1 base from V and 7 bases from J, leaving 13 bases between.

The chain has TRBV7-2 and TRBJ2-1, with D maybe TRBD2 (5 bases). Germline assignment: CDR1 SGHTA and CDR2 FQGNSA. CDR3 size: 13 residues. V lost 5 bases, J lost 9 bases, and 14 bases lay in between. The CDR3 sequence: CASSPDTGSEQFF. For the CDR3, the DNA is TGTGCCAGCAGCCCCGATACGGGGAGTGAGCAGTTCTTC.

This chain joins TRBV15 and TRBJ2-7, with 13 positions matching TRBD2. The germline V gene encodes CDR1 LNHNV and CDR2 YYDKDF (reference sequence). The CDR3 has 15 amino acids. After removal of 5 bases from V and 2 bases from J, the junction contained 3 bases not matched to a gene. This CDR3 reads CATSLGLAGAYEQYF. The CDR3 nucleotides read TGTGCCACCAGCCTTGGACTAGCGGGAGCCTACGAGCAGTACTTC.

This clone has just one count. The chain uses TRBV30 and TRBJ2-3; 7 positions match TRBD2. CDR3 length: 16 amino acids. Per germline, CDR1 GTSNPN and CDR2 SVGIG (reference sequence). The V segment lost 0 bases and the J segment 4 bases; nucleotides outside the gene matches: 10. Here the CDR3 reads CAWSVWLGGPPDTQYF. DNA for the CDR3: TGTGCCTGGAGTGTTTGGTTGGGAGGGCCCCCAGATACGCAGTATTTT.

This clone was found a few times. The V and J genes are TRBV25-1 and TRBJ1-2; D unresolved. CDR1 and CDR2 (germline): MGHDK, SYGVNS. V was clipped by 3 bases and J by 1 base, with 6 bases between them. The length of the CDR3 is 13 residues. In nucleotides, the CDR3 is TGTGCCAGCAGTGACCCCAATAACTATGGCTACACCTTC. It specifies CASSDPNNYGYTF.

This clone was recorded a few times. The chain joins TRBV6-1 to TRBJ2-2, with 11 positions matching TRBD2. CDR1 is MNHNS, CDR2 SASEGT, per germline. With 6 bases clipped from V and 4 bases from J, the junction kept 7 bases outside the gene matches. The CDR3 covers 16 residues. Here the CDR3 reads CASRELAGEVTGELFF. The CDR3 nucleotides are TGTGCCAGCAGGGAACTAGCGGGAGAGGTCACCGGGGAGCTGTTTTTT.

This clone was detected only a few times. This chain connects TRBV19 to TRBJ2-2; TRBD1 agrees at 11 bases. Germline loops: CDR1 LNHDA, CDR2 SQIVND (reference sequence). The CDR3 length is 15 residues. After removal of 11 bases from V and 2 bases from J, the junction contained 7 bases not matched to a gene. The CDR3 spells CASGQGAVNTGELFF. CDR3 coding DNA: TGTGCCTCAGGACAGGGGGCTGTCAACACCGGGGAGCTGTTTTTT.

This clone is a singleton in its sample. This chain connects TRBV4-2 to TRBJ2-3; TRBD2 matches 8 bases. CDR1 is LGHNA, CDR2 YNFKEQ, per germline. The V and J ends lost 1 base and 2 bases, in that order; junction bases with no gene match: 2. CDR3 length: 15 amino acids. The CDR3, as DNA: TGTGCCAGCAGCCAAGGGACTAGCCACACAGATACGCAGTATTTT. Amino acids: CASSQGTSHTDTQYF.

The chain couples TRBV18 to TRBJ1-1; TRBD1 matches 9 bases. Germline-derived CDR1 and CDR2 are KGHSH and LQKENI. The CDR3 totals 15 residues. With V trimmed by 4 bases and J by 10 bases, 13 bases remained unmatched. CDR3 loop: CASSLTRDREGGAFF. The CDR3 DNA follows: TGTGCCAGCTCACTAACGAGGGACAGGGAAGGGGGAGCTTTCTTT. The full variable domain, rest sourced from reference TRBV18 and TRBJ1-1, is NAGVMQNPRHLVRRRGQEARLRCSPMKGHSHVYWYRQLPEEGLKFMVYLQKENIIDESGMPKERFSAEFPKEGPSILRIQQVVRGDSAAYFCASSLTRDREGGAFFGQGTRLTVV.

V gene TRBV23-1 combines with J gene TRBJ1-2; tentatively, D is TRBD1 (6 bases). TRBV23-1 is known as an ORF, though its function is uncertain. With 3 bases removed from V and 3 bases from J, the gap between germline ends came to 14 bases. The CDR3 has 15 residues. The CDR3 region has the DNA TGCGCCAGCAGTCAGTTCAGGGGAGTTCACTATGGCTACACCTTC. It is translated as CASSQFRGVHYGYTF.

The chain employs TRBV27 and TRBJ2-7, with 8 bases aligning to TRBD1. The CDR3 totals 15 residues. The ends lost 3 bases at V and 4 bases at J; junction bases unmatched: 8. Germline assignment: CDR1 MNHEY and CDR2 SMNVEV (reference sequence). This chain's CDR3 is CASSFRGPMGYEQYF. The CDR3 nucleotides are TGTGCCAGCAGTTTCAGGGGGCCTATGGGGTACGAGCAGTACTTC.

V is TRBV6-5 and J is TRBJ1-1; maybe TRBD1 (5 bases). The V gene's germline CDR1 is MNHEY and CDR2 SVGAGI. With 0 bases removed from V and 2 bases from J, the gap between germline ends came to 13 bases. CDR3 length equals 16 residues. DNA for the CDR3: TGTGCCAGCAGTTACTCCCCCTCAGGGATAAACACTGAAGCTTTCTTT. Translating gives CASSYSPSGINTEAFF.

This clone was detected only a few times. This chain uses TRBV7-2 with TRBJ1-1, with a weak D call TRBD1 (6 bases). Trimming stripped 3 bases from V and 7 bases from J, with 15 bases between. Germline CDR1 SGHTA, CDR2 FQGNSA. The length of the CDR3 is 14 residues. The CDR3 sequence is CASSFRGLQCEAFF. The DNA for the CDR3 is TGTGCCAGCAGCTTCAGGGGCCTCCAATGTGAAGCTTTCTTT.

The chain is built from TRBV9 and TRBJ2-3; perhaps TRBD2 as D (6 bases). Per the germline V gene, CDR1 is SGDLS and CDR2 is YYNGEE. The ends were cut back, 2 bases at V and 2 bases at J, with 9 bases in the middle. CDR3 length: 14 residues. The CDR3, as DNA: TGTGCCAGCAGCGTCCGACTAGACACAGATACGCAGTATTTT. As protein: CASSVRLDTDTQYF.

The genes are TRBV4-1 and TRBJ2-2, with 9 bases matching TRBD2. From germline, CDR1 is MGHRA and CDR2 YSYEKL. The trim removed 4 bases at V and 5 bases at J, leaving 8 bases unmatched. The CDR3 is 16 amino acids. The CDR3 nucleotides read TGCGCCAGCAGCCGACGCGGGAGGGCCGGGACCGGGGAGCTGTTTTTT. Its translation: CASSRRGRAGTGELFF.